One and the same sample provided the 20 T cell receptor beta chains below, sequenced in a study of cytomegalovirus exposure and HLA in healthy donors (dated by TCRdb to about 2017). The library came from the immunoSEQ multiplex PCR assay. As stored in TCRdb, this immuneACCESS dataset retains in-frame rearrangements with V and J assigned. A fraction of the clones does not appear; measured against another copy, unresolved V genes explain less than half of the discrepancy, and the remainder lacks a known reason. This sample holds 100,000 to 120,000 clones; over 85% were observed only once. The top ten hold 1.5% to 2% of the sample. Sequencing input: PBMCs. All receptors derive from a woman aged 18-30 years in good health and CMV-seronegative.

The chain couples TRBV11-3 to TRBJ2-4; TRBD1 is a possible D gene (8 bases). The CDR3 spans 15 residues. Between the trimmed V and J ends, which lost 4 bases and 3 bases, there was a span of 13 bases. Germline values: CDR1 SGHNT, CDR2 YENEEA. CDR3 nucleotides: TGTGCCAGCAGCTGTAACAGGGGGGGCAAAAACATTCAGTACTTC. Protein product: CASSCNRGGKNIQYF.

The rearrangement uses TRBV11-2 and TRBJ2-7; D remains unclear. V shed 4 bases and J shed 4 bases, with 5 bases lying between them. Germline loops: CDR1 SGHAT, CDR2 FQNNGV. The CDR3 consists of 11 residues. CDR3 amino acids: CASSSLYEQYF. For the CDR3, the DNA is TGTGCCAGCAGCTCATTGTACGAGCAGTACTTC.

The V call is TRBV28, the J call TRBJ1-1; TRBD1 might be the D (5 bases). This CDR3 is 15 amino acids long. Between the trimmed V and J ends, which lost 4 bases and 4 bases, there was a span of 16 bases. Germline V gene sequence: CDR1 MDHEN, CDR2 SYDVKM. CDR3 in DNA: TGTGCCAGCAGTTCGGTACACACAGGATTCACTGAAGCTTTCTTT. Amino acids: CASSSVHTGFTEAFF.

The chain is built from TRBV4-2 and TRBJ1-2; no clear D. CDR1 and CDR2 from the germline V gene are LGHNA and YNFKEQ. The CDR3 extends over 17 amino acids. V shed 3 bases and J shed 3 bases, with 20 bases lying between them. The CDR3 is CASSHQQWRPTDYGYTF. The CDR3 DNA reads as TGTGCCAGCAGCCACCAGCAGTGGAGACCCACGGACTATGGCTACACCTTC.

In this sample, this clone turned up once. One junction end disagrees with the germline gene, perhaps due to a read error. V gene TRBV14 combines with J gene TRBJ2-7; D is possibly TRBD1 (5 bases). In germline, CDR1 is SGHDN, CDR2 FVKESK. The CDR3 totals 15 residues. CDR3 nucleotide sequence: TGTGCCAGCAGTCAAGATGTGACAGAATCCTACGAGCAGTACTTC. Translating it yields CASSQDVTESYEQYF.

V gene TRBV6-6 combines with J gene TRBJ1-2, with D maybe TRBD1 (6 bases). CDR1 and CDR2 from the germline V gene are MNHNY and SVGAGI (reference sequence). The CDR3 contains 12 residues. The ends were cut back, 5 bases at V and 6 bases at J, with 10 bases in the middle. The chain's CDR3 is CASSRTEHGYTF. CDR3 coding DNA: TGTGCCAGCAGTCGGACAGAGCATGGCTACACCTTC.

V and J are TRBV30 and TRBJ2-3; TRBD1 matches 8 bases. Per germline, CDR1 GTSNPN and CDR2 SVGIG (reference sequence). V lost 4 bases, J lost 3 bases, and 9 bases stayed unmatched. This CDR3 contains 15 residues. CDR3 region: CAWNSLTGATDTQYF. For the CDR3, the DNA is TGTGCCTGGAATTCCCTGACAGGGGCTACAGATACGCAGTATTTT.

The chain couples TRBV4-1 to TRBJ2-7, with TRBD1 as a possible D gene (6 bases). Germline V CDR1 and CDR2: MGHRA, YSYEKL. This CDR3 comprises 14 residues. Trimming removed 4 bases from V and 1 base from J, with 11 bases in between. The DNA of the CDR3 is TGCGCCAGCAGCCGAGCACAGGGTTCCTACGAGCAGTACTTC. Encoded protein: CASSRAQGSYEQYF.

The V gene is TRBV2, the J gene TRBJ2-1; a weak D match, TRBD1 (5 bases). The CDR3 is made up of 13 amino acids. Germline CDR1 reads SNHLY; CDR2 reads FYNNEI. The V and J ends lost 7 bases and 9 bases respectively, with 16 bases between them. CDR3 sequence (DNA): TGTGCCAGCACTAGTGGGGCTAGTGGTGAGCAGTTCTTC. Translating gives CASTSGASGEQFF.

The chain couples TRBV6-6 to TRBJ2-7; 8 bases agree with TRBD1. Unmatched junction bases numbered 8, after V lost 6 bases and J lost 7 bases. The CDR3 runs to 13 residues. In germline, CDR1 is MNHNY, CDR2 SVGAGI (reference sequence). The CDR3 coding sequence is TGTGCCAGCAGCATGGACAGGGTTGGGGAGCAGTACTTC. Encoded protein: CASSMDRVGEQYF.

In this sample, this clone turned up once. V gene TRBV28 combines with J gene TRBJ2-3; maybe TRBD2 (5 bases). Trimming removed 2 bases from V and 4 bases from J, with 10 bases in between. The CDR3 extends over 14 amino acids. CDR1 is MDHEN and CDR2 is SYDVKM in the germline V gene. The CDR3 bases are TGTGCCAGCAGTTTAGTCCCCGGGGCAGATACGCAGTATTTT. This encodes CASSLVPGADTQYF.

The V gene is TRBV2, the J gene TRBJ1-4; 8 nucleotides match TRBD1. This CDR3 spans 15 amino acids. Germline values: CDR1 SNHLY, CDR2 FYNNEI. Unmatched junction bases numbered 7, after V lost 10 bases and J lost 0 bases. CDR3 loop: CATRTGIATNEKLFF. Here the CDR3 DNA reads TGTGCCACCAGGACAGGGATAGCAACTAATGAAAAACTGTTTTTT.

This chain uses TRBV19 with TRBJ1-1; the D is unclear. CDR1 LNHDA and CDR2 SQIVND come from the germline V gene (reference sequence). V was trimmed by 1 base and J by 7 bases, leaving 10 bases between them. The CDR3 contains 13 residues. CDR3 region: CASSIVFRGEAFF. The CDR3 nucleotides are TGTGCCAGTAGTATAGTATTTCGGGGTGAAGCTTTCTTT.

This clone has a single count. The chain recombines TRBV5-1 with TRBJ2-1; TRBD1 might be the D (6 bases). Between the trimmed V and J ends, which lost 4 bases and 0 bases, there was a span of 11 bases. Germline V gene lookup returns CDR1 SGHRS and CDR2 YFSETQ. The CDR3 consists of 15 residues. CDR3 DNA sequence: TGCGCCAGCAGCGTCACAGGGCTCTCCTACAATGAGCAGTTCTTC. Translation gives CASSVTGLSYNEQFF. Full variable domain (remainder filled in from reference TRBV5-1 and TRBJ2-1): KAGVTQTPRYLIKTRGQQVTLSCSPISGHRSVSWYQQTPGQGLQFLFEYFSETQRNKGNFPGRFSGRQFSNSRSEMNVSTLELGDSALYLCASSVTGLSYNEQFFGPGTRLTVL.

CDR3 sequence (DNA): TGTGCCAGCAGCCCAACCCCCGGACTAGCGGGAAACGAGCAGTACTTC. Encoded protein: CASSPTPGLAGNEQYF. V usage is TRBV11-2 and J usage is TRBJ2-7; 12 bases are shared with TRBD2. The CDR3 length is 16 residues. Trimming at V came to 5 bases and at J to 5 bases, leaving 10 bases not matched to a gene. Germline V CDR1 and CDR2: SGHAT, FQNNGV.

J is TRBJ2-1 and V is TRBV2; TRBD2 matches 11 bases. Germline V CDR1 and CDR2: SNHLY, FYNNEI. The junction had 17 bases not matched to a gene; V was cut back by 4 bases and J by 6 bases. The CDR3 consists of 19 residues. The CDR3 here is CASSVWGIRLAGSINEQFF. CDR3 DNA sequence: TGTGCCAGCAGTGTTTGGGGGATCCGACTAGCGGGGTCGATCAATGAGCAGTTCTTC.

V is TRBV19 and J is TRBJ1-1; D is possibly TRBD1 (5 bases). Trimming pared 10 bases from V and 2 bases from J, leaving 14 bases between. The CDR3 spans 13 residues. Germline V CDR1 and CDR2: LNHDA, SQIVND (reference sequence). Here the CDR3 DNA reads TGTGCCACCACACGACAGCTAAACACTGAAGCTTTCTTT. Translation gives CATTRQLNTEAFF.

This clone showed up just once. CDR3: CASSLLMTGTSSYNEQFF. The CDR3, as DNA: TGTGCCAGCAGTTTACTAATGACCGGGACTAGCTCCTACAATGAGCAGTTCTTC. This chain uses TRBV27 with TRBJ2-1, with TRBD2 matching 8 bases. The CDR3 has 18 amino acids. In germline, CDR1 is MNHEY, CDR2 SMNVEV (reference sequence). Trimming removed 2 bases from V and 0 bases from J; junction bases left unmatched: 9.

The rearrangement joins TRBV10-3 to TRBJ2-7; 7 nucleotides agree with TRBD2. This CDR3 has 11 amino acids. Germline V gene data show CDR1 as ENHRY and CDR2 as SYGVKD. Losses at the gene ends were 11 bases for V and 6 bases for J; bases not matched to a gene: 7. CDR3 in amino acids: CAFRGDSEQYF. DNA for the CDR3: TGTGCCTTCCGGGGGGATTCCGAGCAGTACTTC.

CDR3 sequence: CASSGNALTSGGRETQYF. The CDR3 DNA follows: TGTGCCAGCAGTGGGAATGCCCTGACTAGCGGGGGCCGGGAGACCCAGTACTTC. The rearrangement joins TRBV6-1 to TRBJ2-5; 12 bases match TRBD2. The CDR3 totals 18 residues. The V and J ends lost 4 bases and 5 bases, in that order; junction bases with no gene match: 14. CDR1 and CDR2 (germline): MNHNS, SASEGT.